This T cell receptor beta chain was recorded in a study of T-cell reconstitution after alpha-beta-depleted transplantation in children. The table lists this clonotype with many counts. Its antigen remains unknown. Study-wide results and limits: The study reportedly traced alpha-beta T cells about two months after transplant to several hundred expanded graft clones.

With 4 bases removed from V and 2 bases from J, the gap between germline ends came to 9 bases. This CDR3 contains 15 residues. Germline assignment: CDR1 SGHTA and CDR2 FQGTGA. Preparation of the TCRbeta library used unique molecular identifiers. TCRdb reanalysed the PCR reads using MiXCR and keeps one entry per CDR3 protein. The data contain roughly 76,000 distinct CDR3 sequences, under 13% of them singletons. The rearrangement uses TRBV7-3 and TRBJ2-6; weak D call: TRBD1 (6 bases). Sequenced material: PBMCs, taken before TCRalphabeta/CD19-depleted stem cell transplant. The clonotype comes from a boy younger than 18 with acute myeloid leukemia, due to receive a stem cell transplant. DNA for the CDR3: TGTGCCAGCAGCTCCCAGGGGACTGGGGCCAACGTCCTGACTTTC. Amino acids: CASSSQGTGANVLTF.